This TCR beta chain was captured in a study of cytomegalovirus exposure and HLA in healthy donors. Notes on this clone: The target antigen is unknown.

Study conclusions and caveats: According to a later analysis, donors in an Asian-associated ancestry cluster reportedly had fewer N-insertions than the roughly 670-donor mean.

The PCR was carried out with 60 Vbeta primers and 13 Jbeta primers. Authors' methods: Some 10 million shared chains were among the roughly 80 million unique TCR beta chains that a later analysis counted. Repertoires were generated with immunoSEQ multiplex PCR, while TCRdb's copy carries only in-frame clones and drops some. The DNA gave D and trimming, while V, J and clone size come from that table. The table records 150,000 to 200,000 clones, around 78% of them present only once. Trimming cost V 5 bases and J 4 bases, with 14 bases left between them. This CDR3 has 14 residues. Germline CDR1 is SGHTA and CDR2 is FQGNSA.

The chain uses TRBV7-2 and TRBJ1-2, with D maybe TRBD1 (5 bases). The TCR comes from a man aged 18-30 years in good health and CMV-seronegative. The source material was PBMCs. The CDR3 loop reads CASSPDNGLYGYTF. The CDR3 nucleotides are TGTGCCAGCAGCCCGGACAACGGGCTCTATGGCTACACCTTC.